This T cell receptor beta chain was found in a study of blood T cells in healthy people across ages. This CDR3 is built from 15 residues. The ends were cut back, 5 bases at V and 7 bases at J, with 18 bases in the middle. The V gene's germline CDR1 is SGHTA and CDR2 FQGTGA. Study conclusions and caveats: Whereas aged donors had fewer naive CD4+ cells, long-lived donors had more of them and higher diversity.

This clonotype showed up just a few times. Antigen: not known. Using a J-beta primer mix together with a sample-barcoded 5' primer, a second PCR was run for roughly 6 to 11 cycles. With 12 random nucleotides, a template-switch adaptor tagged each individual cDNA molecule. TCRdb reprocessed the 5' RACE reads with MiXCR, giving one entry per CDR3 protein. The data show under 1,000,000 distinct CDR3 sequences, around 45% seen once. The source of this sequence is an elderly man in good health. The sequencing input was blood. The gene calls are TRBV7-3 and TRBJ2-1; weak D call: TRBD2 (5 bases). The CDR3 nucleotides read TGTGCCAGCAGCCCCCGGAAGGGAGATAAGAATGAGCAGTTCTTC. The encoded protein is CASSPRKGDKNEQFF.